The text below deals with one T cell receptor beta chain. Its antigen is currently not known. The cohort comprised fewer than 750 healthy bone marrow donors. At the time of sampling, all cohort members were nominally healthy, though unrecorded immune exposures were likely present. The donor tested CMV seropositive and was one of the 289 seropositive cohort members. A peripheral blood sample was provided by each donor, and peripheral blood mononuclear cells were used for TCR beta sequencing. The Qiagen DNeasy Blood Extraction Kit was used to extract genomic DNA from the blood cell samples. Libraries came from the immunoSEQ multiplex PCR assay. A mixture of 60 forward primers for TCR Vbeta segments and 13 reverse primers for TCR Jbeta segments was used in the multiplex PCR. The CDR3 region of rearranged TCR beta genes was amplified from genomic DNA by a multiplex PCR assay. The Illumina HiSeq System was used to sequence the amplified TCR beta libraries as 87-base-pair reads. In the original analysis: In a later analysis, tens of millions of unique TCR beta chains were counted across the approximately 620 repertoires, and roughly 10 million of these chains were shared by at least two donors. To remove PCR and sequencing errors, raw reads were error-corrected and collapsed into unique sequences using a nearest-neighbor algorithm that merged closely related sequences. V, D and J gene segments were assigned by aligning CDR3 sequences to IMGT reference sequences. For a sequence to be retained, a match of at least six nucleotides was required to both a V gene segment and a J gene segment. Rearrangements were called productive when the CDR3 lacked stop codons and stayed in frame with V and J; all others were non-productive. Following IMGT convention, CDR3 was defined as the stretch from the second conserved V-encoded cysteine to the conserved J-encoded phenylalanine. Sequences without an unambiguous match to a single V gene segment were excluded from the earlier analysis of about 630 of the donors. In an earlier analysis of some 590 of the donors, a V segment was called functional when productive rearrangements were above 56.7%, and segregating when the standard deviation between donors exceeded 5%. A statistical classification framework was developed to diagnose cytomegalovirus status using the catalog of TCR beta chain sequences. In a later analysis, V and J genes were assigned by comparing TCR nucleotide sequences against IMGT/GENE-DB human TR gene sequences. In a later analysis, CDR3 sequences and most-parsimonious VDJ recombination scenarios were assigned using the TCRdist pipeline. In a later analysis, each TCR beta chain was defined by its CDR3 amino acid sequence together with its V-gene family, and reads lacking a unique V-gene family were excluded. To address suspected cross-contamination and a sequencing artifact, a later analysis removed a few hundred highly shared, low-generation-probability nucleotide sequences. For each public chain, a later analysis derived a clonal expansion index from normalized ranks of inferred template counts within each repertoire. Generation probabilities in a later analysis came from a VDJ recombination model fitted to out-of-frame rearrangements, and those results were checked against IGoR. In a later analysis, hypergeometric tests were used to score TCR-TCR, TCR-HLA and TCR-CMV co-occurrence, with a repertoire-size bias correction applied to TCR pairs. A later analysis estimated false discovery rates by permuting HLA or CMV assignments 20 times. In a later analysis, co-occurring TCRs were grouped using DBSCAN, and TCRdist sequence similarity was added for clustering within HLA-allele-positive subsets. Repertoires with fewer than 30,000 or more than 120,000 public chains were left out of co-occurrence clustering, as were five repertoires with anomalous nucleotide sharing. This immuneACCESS table, as held by TCRdb, lists in-frame sequences with V and J called but not all clones. Of the missing ones, under half trace to an unresolved V gene in checked studies; the others have no known cause. From that table come the V and J calls and clone size; the DNA was used to work out D and trimming. This sample's listing comprises 220,000 or so clones. Around 1.1% of the sample belongs to the ten largest clones.

This specimen belongs to a study of cytomegalovirus exposure and HLA in healthy donors (dated by TCRdb to about 2017). The study in broad terms: According to an earlier analysis of a few hundred of the donors, about 190 million T cells yielded roughly 100 million unique TCR beta sequences and about 300 Gb of sequence data. An early release covering some 640 HLA-typed donors comprised about 300 gigabases of sequencing data and approximately 80 million unique TCR sequences. Of the 300 to 400 genotyped donors, about 80% fell in the genetic ancestry cluster associated with self-reported Caucasian donors. The study aimed to test whether signatures of past pathogen exposure could be identified by cataloging public T cell receptors. The study profiled the T cell repertoires of approximately 700 subjects by immunosequencing and related them to cytomegalovirus serostatus. In addition to the first cohort of 650 to 800 subjects, a separate validation cohort of 120 different subjects was used. The study combined high-throughput TCR immunosequencing, statistical association of individual TCRs with disease status, and machine learning to predict cytomegalovirus infection status. To study patterns of TCR occurrence, a later analysis re-analyzed previously published TCR beta repertoires from several hundred donors and added high-resolution HLA genotyping. The later analysis used no new phenotypic data to find candidate immune exposures, relying instead on TCR beta sequences and their occurrence across donors. An earlier analysis of some 500 of the donors applied high-throughput TCR beta sequencing to assess whether each TCR beta V gene segment acted as functional or pseudogenic. Donor age, sex, ethnicity and CMV serostatus were collected together with the repertoire data. In a later genetic analysis, genome-wide SNP genotypes for about 55% of the roughly 670 donors were used, and that subset was treated as a discovery cohort. All discovery cohort repertoires had been generated on a single sequencing platform. Class I and class II HLA loci were covered by the typing at four-digit resolution. The number of typed donors differed by locus: about 620-640 for A, B, C, DRB1 and DQB1; 522 for DQA1; 600 to 610 for DPA1; and some 450 for DPB1. Because of strong linkage in the cohort, five DR-DQ haplotypes were treated as single units for association and clustering. Among a few hundred genotyped donors of the cohort, an average of about 240,000 unique TCR beta nucleotide sequences were sequenced per donor, roughly 20% of them non-productive.

Looking up the germline V gene yields CDR1 MGHRA and CDR2 YSYEKL. The CDR3, cysteine through phenylalanine, is 14 amino acids long. Only CDR3 DNA is held: 42 bases, read in frame from base 1. V loses 0 bases of germline sequence and J loses 8 bases, and the interval between the two ends is 13 bases. The study at large found these results: In a later analysis, HLA-associated TCR beta chains were found to be more clonally expanded and to have lower generation probabilities than equally common non-associated chains. Presence/absence analyses assumed roughly uniform sequencing depth across donors, an assumption that may not hold. Most CMV-associated TCR beta chains appeared to be HLA-restricted in a later analysis, and the HLA associations seemed to be driven largely by CMV exposure. A further reported finding was that TCR beta sequences accurately predicted the HLA-A and HLA-B alleles for most subjects in the first cohort. In a later analysis, several top co-occurrence clusters were reported to appear linked to parvovirus B19, influenza, CMV and Epstein-Barr virus. When HLA alleles, especially DR and DQ, strongly co-occurred, attributing TCR associations to individual alleles was difficult. Some IMGT-functional V segments, including TRBV6-2 and TRBV6-3, could not be distinguished by the 87-base-pair reads and were therefore excluded. According to the authors, the approach could potentially be generalized to other disease states and immunological phenotypes. A later analysis associated approximately 17,000 TCR beta sequences with specific HLA alleles at a false discovery rate of 0.05. Cytomegalovirus status was reported to be diagnosed by the classifier with high specificity and sensitivity in both the original and validation cohorts. Only TCR beta chains were sequenced in this cohort, and the absence of alpha or paired-chain data limited detectable features. A later genetic analysis associated a missense DCLRE1C variant with V-gene and J-gene trimming of TCR beta chains, and an independent cohort replicated the association. A cluster of highly shared sequence variants was judged likely to be a technical artifact of the sequencing pipeline. In an earlier analysis of around 600 of the donors, most TCR beta V segments appeared in productive rearrangements about 87% or about 30% of the time, broadly matching IMGT annotations. A later analysis found that TCR association rates varied across HLA loci, with DRB1 alleles showing the most associated TCRs and HLA-C alleles the fewest. The only immune exposure information available for the cohort was CMV serostatus. Because HLA typing was unavailable for some donors at each locus, only the typed subset was used in association tests. Across donors, most TCR sequences were observed very rarely, whereas some public TCRs were present in many individuals. In vitro tests confirmed that a few of the cytomegalovirus-associated TCR beta chains recognize cytomegalovirus antigens. In the study, 164 TCR beta chains were listed as associated with cytomegalovirus. A later genetic analysis reported fewer N-insertions in productive TCRs among donors in an Asian-associated ancestry cluster than the roughly 700-donor mean. Linkage disequilibrium might explain the correlated functional status among segregating V segments, but an unknown experimental factor could not be excluded. About 15 rarely observed V segments, including chromosome 9 orphons, were excluded from the earlier analysis of approximately 500 of the donors because counts were too low.

The source of this sequence is a girl between 2 and 10 years old in good health and CMV-seropositive. Sequences were obtained from PBMCs. In this chain, TRBV4-1 is recombined with TRBJ1-2, with no D gene named confidently. The CDR3 region reads CASSQDEGRWGYTF. The DNA reads as follows: TGCGCCAGCAGCCAAGACGAGGGCCGCTGGGGCTACACCTTC.